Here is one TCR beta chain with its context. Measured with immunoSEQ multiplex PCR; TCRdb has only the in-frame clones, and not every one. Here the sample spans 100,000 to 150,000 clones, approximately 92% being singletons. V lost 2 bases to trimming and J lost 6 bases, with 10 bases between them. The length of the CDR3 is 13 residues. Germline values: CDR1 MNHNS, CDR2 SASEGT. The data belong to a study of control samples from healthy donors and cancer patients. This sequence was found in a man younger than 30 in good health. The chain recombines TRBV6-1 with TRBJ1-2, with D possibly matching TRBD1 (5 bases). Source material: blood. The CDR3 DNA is TGTGCCAGCAGTGAAACGGGAGGGGATGGCTACACCTTC. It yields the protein CASSETGGDGYTF.